This T cell receptor beta chain appears in the sequencing data of a study of early T cells in non-severe SARS-CoV-2 infection. For the study at large: Chains stayed unpaired after sequencing of bulk RNA from unsorted whole blood.

The study's findings and limits: VDJdb-based matching was biased toward anti-spike CD8 responses and missed private and CD4 specificities.

Attachment of unique molecular identifiers to individual cDNA molecules was performed. MiXCR, applied by TCRdb to the 5' RACE reads, yields one record per CDR3 protein. The sample includes some 28,000 distinct CDR3 sequences, roughly a tenth of them seen just once. V gave up 0 bases and J gave up 10 bases, with 13 bases separating them. The CDR3 spans 15 residues. The germline V gene encodes CDR1 LGHNA and CDR2 YSLEER. This clonotype was observed at least ten times. Antigen: not known. The TCR was taken from an adult who was a healthcare worker with PCR-confirmed SARS-CoV-2 infection or an uninfected control (not recorded which). Material for sequencing was whole blood. V and J are TRBV4-3 and TRBJ1-6; D is perhaps TRBD1 (5 bases). The chain's CDR3 is CASSQERQGRSPLHF. Here the CDR3 DNA reads TGCGCCAGCAGCCAAGAGAGGCAGGGTCGATCACCCCTCCACTTT.